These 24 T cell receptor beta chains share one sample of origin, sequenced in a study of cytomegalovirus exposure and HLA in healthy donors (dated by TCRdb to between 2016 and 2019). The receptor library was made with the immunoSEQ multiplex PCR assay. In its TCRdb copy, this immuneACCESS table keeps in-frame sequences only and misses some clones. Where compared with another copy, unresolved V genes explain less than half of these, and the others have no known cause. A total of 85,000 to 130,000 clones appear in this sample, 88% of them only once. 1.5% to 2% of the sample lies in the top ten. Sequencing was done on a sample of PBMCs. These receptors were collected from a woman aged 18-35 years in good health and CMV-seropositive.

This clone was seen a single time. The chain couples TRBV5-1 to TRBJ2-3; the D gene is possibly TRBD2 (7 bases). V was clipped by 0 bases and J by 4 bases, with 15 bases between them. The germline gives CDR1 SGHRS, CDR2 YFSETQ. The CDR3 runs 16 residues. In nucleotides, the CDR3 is TGCGCCAGCAGCTTGGGTGTGGGGGGGCAAGCAGATACGCAGTATTTT. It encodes CASSLGVGGQADTQYF.

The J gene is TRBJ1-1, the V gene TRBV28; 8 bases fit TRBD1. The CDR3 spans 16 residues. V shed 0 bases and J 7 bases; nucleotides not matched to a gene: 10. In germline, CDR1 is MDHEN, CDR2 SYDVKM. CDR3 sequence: CASSLWIRGQEGEAFF. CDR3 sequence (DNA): TGTGCCAGCAGTTTATGGATCAGGGGGCAAGAGGGTGAAGCTTTCTTT.

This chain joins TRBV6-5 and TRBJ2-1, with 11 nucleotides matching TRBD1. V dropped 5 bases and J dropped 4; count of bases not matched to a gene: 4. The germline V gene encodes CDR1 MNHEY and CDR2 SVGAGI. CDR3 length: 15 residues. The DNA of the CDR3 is TGTGCCAGCAGTCCAGGGACAGGGGGTTACAATGAGCAGTTCTTC. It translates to CASSPGTGGYNEQFF.

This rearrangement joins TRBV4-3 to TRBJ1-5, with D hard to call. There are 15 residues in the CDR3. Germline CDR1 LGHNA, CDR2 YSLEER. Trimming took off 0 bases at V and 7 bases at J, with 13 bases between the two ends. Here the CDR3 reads CASSQDQAGRQPQHF. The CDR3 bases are TGCGCCAGCAGCCAAGATCAGGCAGGCAGACAGCCCCAGCATTTT.

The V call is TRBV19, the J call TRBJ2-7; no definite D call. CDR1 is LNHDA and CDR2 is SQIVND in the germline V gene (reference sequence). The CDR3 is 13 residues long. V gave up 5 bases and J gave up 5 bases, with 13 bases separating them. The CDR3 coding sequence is TGTGCCAGTAGTCCGAGTCTAAGTAACGAGCAGTACTTC. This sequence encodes CASSPSLSNEQYF.

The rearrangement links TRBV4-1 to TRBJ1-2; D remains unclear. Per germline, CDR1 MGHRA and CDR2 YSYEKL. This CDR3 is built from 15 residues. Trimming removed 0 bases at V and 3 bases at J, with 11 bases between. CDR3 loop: CASSQDPGTDYGYTF. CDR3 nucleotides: TGCGCCAGCAGCCAAGATCCCGGAACAGACTATGGCTACACCTTC.

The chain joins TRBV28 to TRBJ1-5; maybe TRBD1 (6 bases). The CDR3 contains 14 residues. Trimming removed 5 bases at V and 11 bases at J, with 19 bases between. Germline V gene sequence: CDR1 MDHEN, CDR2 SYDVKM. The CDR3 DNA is TGTGCCAGCAGTGGCAGGGGCCCCAAAGGGTCCCAGCATTTT. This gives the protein CASSGRGPKGSQHF. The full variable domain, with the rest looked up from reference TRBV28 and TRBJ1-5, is DVKVTQSSRYLVKRTGEKVFLECVQDMDHENMFWYRQDPGLGLRLIYFSYDVKMKEKGDIPEGYSVSREKKERFSLILESASTNQTSMYLCASSGRGPKGSQHFGDGTRLSIL.

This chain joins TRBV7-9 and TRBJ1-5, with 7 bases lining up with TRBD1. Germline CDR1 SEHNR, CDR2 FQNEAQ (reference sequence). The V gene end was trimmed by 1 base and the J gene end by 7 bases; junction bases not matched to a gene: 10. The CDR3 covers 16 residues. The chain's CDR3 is CASSLGVTGEDQPQHF. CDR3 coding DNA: TGTGCCAGCAGCTTAGGCGTAACAGGGGAGGACCAGCCCCAGCATTTT. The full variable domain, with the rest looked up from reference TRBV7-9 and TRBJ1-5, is DTGVSQNPRHKITKRGQNVTFRCDPISEHNRLYWYRQTLGQGPEFLTYFQNEAQLEKSRLLSDRFSAERPKGSFSTLEIQRTEQGDSAMYLCASSLGVTGEDQPQHFGDGTRLSIL.

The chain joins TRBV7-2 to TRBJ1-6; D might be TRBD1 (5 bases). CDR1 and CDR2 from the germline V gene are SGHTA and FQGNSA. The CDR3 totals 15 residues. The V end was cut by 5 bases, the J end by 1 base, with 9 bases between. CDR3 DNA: TGTGCCAGCAGCCCGAAGGGGTCCTATAATTCACCCCTCCACTTT. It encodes CASSPKGSYNSPLHF.

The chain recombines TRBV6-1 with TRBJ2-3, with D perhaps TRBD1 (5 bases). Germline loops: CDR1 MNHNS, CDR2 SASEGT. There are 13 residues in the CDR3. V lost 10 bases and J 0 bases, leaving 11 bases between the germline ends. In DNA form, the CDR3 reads TGTGCCATTACAGGAGATAGCACAGATACGCAGTATTTT. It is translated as CAITGDSTDTQYF.

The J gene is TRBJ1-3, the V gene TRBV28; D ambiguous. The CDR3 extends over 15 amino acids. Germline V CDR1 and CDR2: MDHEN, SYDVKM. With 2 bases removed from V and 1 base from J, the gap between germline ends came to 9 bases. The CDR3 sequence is CASSLQAASGNTIYF. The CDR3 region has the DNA TGTGCCAGCAGTTTACAGGCTGCTTCTGGAAACACCATATATTTT.

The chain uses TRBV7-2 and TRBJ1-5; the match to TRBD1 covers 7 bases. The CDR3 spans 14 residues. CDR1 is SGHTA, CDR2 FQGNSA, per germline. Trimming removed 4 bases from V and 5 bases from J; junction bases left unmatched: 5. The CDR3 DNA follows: TGTGCCAGCAGCTCTAACAGGGGCGATCAGCCCCAGCATTTT. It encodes CASSSNRGDQPQHF. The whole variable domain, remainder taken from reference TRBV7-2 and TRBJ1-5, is GAGVSQSPSNKVTEKGKDVELRCDPISGHTALYWYRQSLGQGLEFLIYFQGNSAPDKSGLPSDRFSAERTGGSVSTLTIQRTQQEDSAVYLCASSSNRGDQPQHFGDGTRLSIL.

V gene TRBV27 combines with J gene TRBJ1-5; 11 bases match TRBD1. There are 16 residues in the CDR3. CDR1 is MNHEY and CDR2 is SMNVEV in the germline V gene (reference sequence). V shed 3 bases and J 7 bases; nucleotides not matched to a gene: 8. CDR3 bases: TGTGCCAGCAGTTTGTCCGGGACAGGGGGGTCACAGCCCCAGCATTTT. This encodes CASSLSGTGGSQPQHF.

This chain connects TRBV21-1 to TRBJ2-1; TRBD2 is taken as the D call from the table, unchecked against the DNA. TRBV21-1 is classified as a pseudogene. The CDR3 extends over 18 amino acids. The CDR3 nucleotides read TGTGCCAGCAGCGTTCGGGGGGGGCTGACCCTCTCCTACAATGAGCAGTTCTTC. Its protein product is CASSVRGGLTLSYNEQFF.

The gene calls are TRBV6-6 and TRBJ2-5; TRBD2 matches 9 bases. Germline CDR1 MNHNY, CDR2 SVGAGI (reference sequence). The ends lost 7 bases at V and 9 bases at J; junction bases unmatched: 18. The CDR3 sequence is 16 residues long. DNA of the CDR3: TGTGCCAGCACCCCCTCTTCTGGCGGGGGGGCCGAGCCCCAGTACTTC. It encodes CASTPSSGGGAEPQYF.

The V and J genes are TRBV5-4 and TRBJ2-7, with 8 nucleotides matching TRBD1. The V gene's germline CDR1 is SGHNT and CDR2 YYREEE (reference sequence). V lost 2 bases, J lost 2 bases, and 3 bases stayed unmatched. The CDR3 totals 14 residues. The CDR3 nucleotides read TGTGCCAGCAGCTTTTGGGGACAGGCCTACGAGCAGTACGTC. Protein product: CASSFWGQAYEQYV.

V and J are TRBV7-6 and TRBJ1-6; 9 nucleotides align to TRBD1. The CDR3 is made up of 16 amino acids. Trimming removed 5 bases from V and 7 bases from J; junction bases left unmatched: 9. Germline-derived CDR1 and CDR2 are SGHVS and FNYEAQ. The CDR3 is CASSLEYRGRNSPLHF. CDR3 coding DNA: TGTGCCAGCAGCCTCGAGTACAGGGGGCGAAATTCACCCCTCCACTTT.

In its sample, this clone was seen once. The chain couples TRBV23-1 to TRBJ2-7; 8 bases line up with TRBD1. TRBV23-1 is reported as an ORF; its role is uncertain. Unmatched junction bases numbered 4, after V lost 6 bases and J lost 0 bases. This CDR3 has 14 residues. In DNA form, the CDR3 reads TGCGCCAGCAGATCGACAGGGGACTCCTACGAGCAGTACTTC. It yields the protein CASRSTGDSYEQYF.

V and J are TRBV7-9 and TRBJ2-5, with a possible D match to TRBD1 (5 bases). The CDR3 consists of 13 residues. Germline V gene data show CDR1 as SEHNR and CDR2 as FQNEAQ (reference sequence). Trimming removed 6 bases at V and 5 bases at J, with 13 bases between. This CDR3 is CASRTERRETQYF. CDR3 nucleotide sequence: TGTGCCAGCAGGACAGAAAGAAGGGAGACCCAGTACTTC.

The CDR3 region is CSVDKGADTQYF. For the CDR3, the DNA is TGCAGCGTTGATAAGGGGGCAGATACGCAGTATTTT. The chain has TRBV29-1 and TRBJ2-3, with D possibly matching TRBD1 (6 bases). V was clipped by 3 bases and J by 4 bases, with 8 bases between them. CDR1 SQVTM and CDR2 ANQGSEA come from the germline V gene. CDR3 size: 12 residues.

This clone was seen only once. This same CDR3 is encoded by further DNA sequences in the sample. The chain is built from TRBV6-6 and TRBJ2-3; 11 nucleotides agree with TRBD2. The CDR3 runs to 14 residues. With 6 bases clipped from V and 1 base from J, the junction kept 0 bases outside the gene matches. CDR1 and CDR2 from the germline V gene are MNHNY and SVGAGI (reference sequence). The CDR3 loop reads CASRLAGGTDTQYF. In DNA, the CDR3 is TGTGCCAGCAGACTAGCGGGGGGCACAGATACGCAGTATTTT.

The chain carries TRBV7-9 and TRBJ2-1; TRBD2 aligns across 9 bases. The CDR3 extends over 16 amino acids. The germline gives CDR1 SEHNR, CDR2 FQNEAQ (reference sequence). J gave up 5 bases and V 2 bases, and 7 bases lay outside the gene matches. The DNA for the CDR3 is TGTGCCAGCAGCTTAAGGACTAGCGCCCACAACAATGAGCAGTTCTTC. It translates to CASSLRTSAHNNEQFF. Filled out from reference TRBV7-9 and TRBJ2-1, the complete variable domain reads DTGVSQNPRHKITKRGQNVTFRCDPISEHNRLYWYRQTLGQGPEFLTYFQNEAQLEKSRLLSDRFSAERPKGSFSTLEIQRTEQGDSAMYLCASSLRTSAHNNEQFFGPGTRLTVL.

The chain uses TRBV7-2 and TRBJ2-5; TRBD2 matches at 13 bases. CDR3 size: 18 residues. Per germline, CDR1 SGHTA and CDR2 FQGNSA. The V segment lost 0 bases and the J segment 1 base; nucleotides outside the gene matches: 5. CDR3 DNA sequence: TGTGCCAGCAGCTTAGCGCCACTAGCGGGGGGGGCCCAAGAGACCCAGTACTTC. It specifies CASSLAPLAGGAQETQYF.

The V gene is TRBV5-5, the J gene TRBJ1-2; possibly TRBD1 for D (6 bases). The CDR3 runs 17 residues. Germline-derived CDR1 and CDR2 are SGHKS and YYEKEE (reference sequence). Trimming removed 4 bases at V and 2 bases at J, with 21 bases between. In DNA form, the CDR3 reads TGTGCCAGCAGCCAGTTTCGGACAGACCCGCCGAACTATGGCTACACCTTC. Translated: CASSQFRTDPPNYGYTF.